The entry that follows covers one T cell receptor beta chain sequence. Antigen specificity is unknown. This specimen belongs to a study of T cells after yellow fever vaccination. Points from the study as a whole: Repertoires sorted by FACS could include abundant clonotypes that are contaminants from the bulk population. Among all clonotypes, a small share was observed in both CD4 and CD8 compartments. The secondary response showed a weaker magnitude and a faster peak, day 5 versus 15.

UMIs were added to TCR cDNA along with a universal primer site when it was made by 5'RACE template switching. TCRdb fed the 5' RACE reads into MiXCR, producing one record per CDR3 protein. The repertoire holds 400,000 to 650,000 distinct CDR3 sequences, about a fifth seen once, with around 17% in the top ten. V lost 6 bases to trimming and J lost 4 bases, with 13 bases between them. CDR1 and CDR2 (germline): MNHEY, SVGEGT. The CDR3 loop spans 14 amino acids. The clonotype originates from a man aged 18 to 29 who received the YFV17D yellow fever vaccine. The chain combines TRBV6-2 or TRBV6-3 with TRBJ2-1, with TRBD1 as a possible D gene (6 bases). Here the sequenced sample was PBMCs, taken 21 days after the first yellow fever vaccination. The CDR3 is CASRETQGYNEQFF. In DNA form, the CDR3 reads TGTGCCAGCAGAGAGACACAGGGTTACAATGAGCAGTTCTTC.